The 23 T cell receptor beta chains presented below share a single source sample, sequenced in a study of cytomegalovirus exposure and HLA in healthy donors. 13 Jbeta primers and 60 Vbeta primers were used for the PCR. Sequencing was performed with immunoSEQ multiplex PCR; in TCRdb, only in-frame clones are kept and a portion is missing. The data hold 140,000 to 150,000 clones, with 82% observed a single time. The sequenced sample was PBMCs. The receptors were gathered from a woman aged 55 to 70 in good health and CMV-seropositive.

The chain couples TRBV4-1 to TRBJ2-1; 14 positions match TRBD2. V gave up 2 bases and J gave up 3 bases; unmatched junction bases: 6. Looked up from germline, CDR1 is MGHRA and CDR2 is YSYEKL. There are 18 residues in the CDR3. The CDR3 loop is CASSQTGTSGGIYNEQFF. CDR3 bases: TGCGCCAGCAGCCAAACCGGGACTAGCGGGGGAATCTACAATGAGCAGTTCTTC.

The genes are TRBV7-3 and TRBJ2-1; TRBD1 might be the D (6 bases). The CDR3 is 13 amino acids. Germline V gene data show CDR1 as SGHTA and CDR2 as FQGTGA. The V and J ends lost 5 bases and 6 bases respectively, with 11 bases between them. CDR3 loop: CASSKTGFNEQFF. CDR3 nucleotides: TGTGCCAGCAGCAAAACAGGGTTCAATGAGCAGTTCTTC.

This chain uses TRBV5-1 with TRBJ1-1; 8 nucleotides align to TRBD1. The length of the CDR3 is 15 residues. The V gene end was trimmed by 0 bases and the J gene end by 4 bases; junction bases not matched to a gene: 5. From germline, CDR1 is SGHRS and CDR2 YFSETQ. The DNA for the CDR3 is TGCGCCAGCAGCTTGGATAGGCAGGGGGCCACTGAAGCTTTCTTT. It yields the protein CASSLDRQGATEAFF. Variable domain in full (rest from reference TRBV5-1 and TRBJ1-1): KAGVTQTPRYLIKTRGQQVTLSCSPISGHRSVSWYQQTPGQGLQFLFEYFSETQRNKGNFPGRFSGRQFSNSRSEMNVSTLELGDSALYLCASSLDRQGATEAFFGQGTRLTVV.

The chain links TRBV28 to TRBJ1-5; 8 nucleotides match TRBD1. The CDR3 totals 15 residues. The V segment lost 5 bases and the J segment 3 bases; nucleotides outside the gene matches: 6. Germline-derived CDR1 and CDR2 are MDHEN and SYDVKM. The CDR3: CASSLQGAVNQPQHF. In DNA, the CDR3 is TGTGCCAGCAGTCTCCAGGGGGCGGTCAATCAGCCCCAGCATTTT.

CDR3 bases: TGTGCCAGCAGTTGGCTAGCGGAGAACACCGGGGAGCTGTTTTTT. It codes for CASSWLAENTGELFF. The chain carries TRBV6-5 and TRBJ2-2; 7 bases map to TRBD2. Losses at the gene ends were 4 bases for V and 1 base for J; bases not matched to a gene: 3. The CDR3 is 15 amino acids. Germline CDR1 reads MNHEY; CDR2 reads SVGAGI.

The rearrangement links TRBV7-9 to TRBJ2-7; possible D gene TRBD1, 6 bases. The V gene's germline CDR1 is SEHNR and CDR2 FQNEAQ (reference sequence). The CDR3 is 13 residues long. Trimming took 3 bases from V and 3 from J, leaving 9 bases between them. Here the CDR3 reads CASSFDRNYEQYF. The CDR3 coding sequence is TGTGCCAGCAGCTTTGACAGGAACTACGAGCAGTACTTC. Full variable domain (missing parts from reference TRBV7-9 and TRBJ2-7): DTGVSQNPRHKITKRGQNVTFRCDPISEHNRLYWYRQTLGQGPEFLTYFQNEAQLEKSRLLSDRFSAERPKGSFSTLEIQRTEQGDSAMYLCASSFDRNYEQYFGPGTRLTVT.

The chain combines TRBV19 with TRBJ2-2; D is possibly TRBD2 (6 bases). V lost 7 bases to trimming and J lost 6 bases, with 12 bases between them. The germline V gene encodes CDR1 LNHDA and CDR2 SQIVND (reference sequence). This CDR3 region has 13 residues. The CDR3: CASTISGAGELFF. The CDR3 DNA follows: TGTGCCAGTACCATATCGGGGGCCGGGGAGCTGTTTTTT.

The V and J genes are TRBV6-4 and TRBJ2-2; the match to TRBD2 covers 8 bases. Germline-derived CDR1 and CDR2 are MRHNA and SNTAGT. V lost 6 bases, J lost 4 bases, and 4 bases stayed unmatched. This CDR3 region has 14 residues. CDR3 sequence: CASRGAGGTGELFF. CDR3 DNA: TGTGCCAGCAGGGGCGCGGGGGGCACCGGGGAGCTGTTTTTT.

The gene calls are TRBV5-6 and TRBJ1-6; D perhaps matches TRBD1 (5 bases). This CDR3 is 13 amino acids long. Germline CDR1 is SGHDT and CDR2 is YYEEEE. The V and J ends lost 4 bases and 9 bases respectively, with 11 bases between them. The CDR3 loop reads CASSGLGGSPLHF. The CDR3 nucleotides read TGTGCCAGCAGCGGACTGGGGGGTTCACCCCTCCACTTT.

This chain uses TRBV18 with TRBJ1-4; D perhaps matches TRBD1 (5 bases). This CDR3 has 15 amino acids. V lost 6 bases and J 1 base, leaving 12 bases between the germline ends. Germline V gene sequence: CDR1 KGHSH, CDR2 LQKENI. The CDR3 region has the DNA TGTGCCAGCTCCCCCCGCAGGGTAACTAATGAAAAACTGTTTTTT. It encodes CASSPRRVTNEKLFF.

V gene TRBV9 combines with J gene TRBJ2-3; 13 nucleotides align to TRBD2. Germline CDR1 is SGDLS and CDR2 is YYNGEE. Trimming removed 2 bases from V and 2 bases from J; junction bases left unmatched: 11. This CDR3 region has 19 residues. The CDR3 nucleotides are TGTGCCAGCAGCGTTCAGCCTGTGGGGACTAGCGGGATCACAGATACGCAGTATTTT. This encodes CASSVQPVGTSGITDTQYF.

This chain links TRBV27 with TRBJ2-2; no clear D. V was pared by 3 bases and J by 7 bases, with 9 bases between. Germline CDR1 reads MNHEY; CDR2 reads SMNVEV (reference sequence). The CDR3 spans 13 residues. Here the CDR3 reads CASSLRARGELFF. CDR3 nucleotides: TGTGCCAGCAGTTTGCGAGCTCGCGGGGAGCTGTTTTTT.

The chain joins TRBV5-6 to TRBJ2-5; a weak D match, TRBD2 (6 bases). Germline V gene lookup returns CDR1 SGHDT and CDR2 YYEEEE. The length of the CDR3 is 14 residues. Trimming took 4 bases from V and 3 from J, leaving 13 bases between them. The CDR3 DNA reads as TGTGCCAGCAGCCGGGAATTAGCGGAAGAGACCCAGTACTTC. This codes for CASSRELAEETQYF.

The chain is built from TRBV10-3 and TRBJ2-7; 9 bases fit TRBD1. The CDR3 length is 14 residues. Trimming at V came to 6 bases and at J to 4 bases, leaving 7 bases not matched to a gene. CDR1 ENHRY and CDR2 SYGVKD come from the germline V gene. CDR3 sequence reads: CAISPGQGVYEQYF. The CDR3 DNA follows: TGTGCCATCAGCCCGGGACAGGGAGTATACGAGCAGTACTTC.

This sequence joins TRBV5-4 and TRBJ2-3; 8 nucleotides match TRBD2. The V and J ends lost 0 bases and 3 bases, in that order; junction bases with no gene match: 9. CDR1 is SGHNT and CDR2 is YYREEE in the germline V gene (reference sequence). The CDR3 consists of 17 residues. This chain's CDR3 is CASSLAGKREWTDTQYF. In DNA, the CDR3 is TGTGCCAGCAGCTTGGCCGGGAAGCGGGAGTGGACAGATACGCAGTATTTT.

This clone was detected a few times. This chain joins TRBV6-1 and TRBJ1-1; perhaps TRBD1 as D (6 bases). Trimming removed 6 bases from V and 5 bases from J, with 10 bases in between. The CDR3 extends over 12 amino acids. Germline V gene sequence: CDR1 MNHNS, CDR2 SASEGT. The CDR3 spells CASRPRGTEAFF. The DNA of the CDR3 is TGTGCCAGCAGGCCAAGGGGGACTGAAGCTTTCTTT.

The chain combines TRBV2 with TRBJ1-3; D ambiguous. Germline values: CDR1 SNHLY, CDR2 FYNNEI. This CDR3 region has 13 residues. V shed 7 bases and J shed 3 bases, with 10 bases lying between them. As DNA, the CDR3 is TGTGCCAGCACCCCATTAGTTGGAAACACCATATATTTT. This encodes CASTPLVGNTIYF.

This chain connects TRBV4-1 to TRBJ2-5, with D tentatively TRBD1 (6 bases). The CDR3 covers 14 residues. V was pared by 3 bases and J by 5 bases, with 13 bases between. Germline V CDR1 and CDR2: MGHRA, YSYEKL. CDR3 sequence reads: CASSQGALSETQYF. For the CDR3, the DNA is TGCGCCAGCAGCCAGGGGGCGCTCTCTGAGACCCAGTACTTC.

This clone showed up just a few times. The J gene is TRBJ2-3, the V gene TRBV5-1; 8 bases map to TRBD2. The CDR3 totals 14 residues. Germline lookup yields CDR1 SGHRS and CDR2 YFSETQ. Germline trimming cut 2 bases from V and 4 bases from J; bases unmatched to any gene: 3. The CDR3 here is CASSLRAGADTQYF. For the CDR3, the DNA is TGCGCCAGCAGCTTAAGAGCGGGAGCAGATACGCAGTATTTT. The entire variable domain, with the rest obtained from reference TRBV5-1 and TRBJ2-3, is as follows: KAGVTQTPRYLIKTRGQQVTLSCSPISGHRSVSWYQQTPGQGLQFLFEYFSETQRNKGNFPGRFSGRQFSNSRSEMNVSTLELGDSALYLCASSLRAGADTQYFGPGTRLTVL.

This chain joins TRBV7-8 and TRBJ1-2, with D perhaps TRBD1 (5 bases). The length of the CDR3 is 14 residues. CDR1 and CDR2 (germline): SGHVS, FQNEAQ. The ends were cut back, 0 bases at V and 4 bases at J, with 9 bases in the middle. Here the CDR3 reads CASSLATGVYGYTF. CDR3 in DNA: TGTGCCAGCAGCTTAGCCACAGGCGTCTATGGCTACACCTTC.

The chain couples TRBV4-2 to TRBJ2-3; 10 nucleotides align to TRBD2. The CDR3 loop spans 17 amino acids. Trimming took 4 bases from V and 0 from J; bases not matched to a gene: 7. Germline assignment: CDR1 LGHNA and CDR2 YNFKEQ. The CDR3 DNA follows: TGTGCCAGCAGCCGACTCGGACTAGCGGATAGCACAGATACGCAGTATTTT. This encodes CASSRLGLADSTDTQYF.

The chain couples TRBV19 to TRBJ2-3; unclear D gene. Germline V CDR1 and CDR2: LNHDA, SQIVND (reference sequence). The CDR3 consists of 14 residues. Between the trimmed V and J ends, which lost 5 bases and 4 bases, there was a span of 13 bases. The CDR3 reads CASSRAGSSDTQYF. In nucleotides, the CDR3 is TGTGCCAGTAGTCGTGCAGGTAGTTCAGATACGCAGTATTTT.

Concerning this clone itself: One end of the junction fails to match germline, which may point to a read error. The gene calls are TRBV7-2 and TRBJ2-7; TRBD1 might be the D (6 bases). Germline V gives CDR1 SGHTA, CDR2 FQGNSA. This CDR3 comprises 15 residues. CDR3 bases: TGTGCCAGCAGCCTAGCCGACAGGTCCACCTACGAGCAGTACTTC. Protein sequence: CASSLADRSTYEQYF.